This T cell receptor beta chain was sequenced in a study of Graves' ophthalmopathy and Graves' hyperthyroidism. Study-wide results and caveats: Blood also carried most expanded thyroid clonotypes exceeding 0.001 frequency. Sensitivity of approximately 70% and specificity of less than 85% were achieved by the model that predicted ophthalmopathy progression.

Amplified TCR beta CDR3 regions were obtained using RNA transcripts as template. Investigators did first-round RT-PCR with HTBI primers, then second-round multiplex PCR. TCRdb re-called the multiplex PCR reads through MiXCR, storing one row per CDR3 protein. The data contain around 670,000 distinct CDR3 sequences, 35% to 50% of them seen just once; the ten biggest clones take up approximately 46%. On this clonotype itself: No antigen is known for it.

Germline CDR1 and CDR2: LNHDA and SQIVND (reference sequence). The length of the CDR3 is 14 residues. The germline V and J ends were trimmed by 6 bases and 2 bases, with 13 bases remaining between them. Physicians reached a diagnosis by relying on clinical symptoms, serum thyroxine, TRAb, thyroid ultrasound and orbital computed tomography. Out of about 10 ml of fresh peripheral blood, PBMCs were obtained. Sequenced: peripheral blood. The chain is built from TRBV19 and TRBJ1-2, with a weak D call TRBD1 (6 bases). This clonotype originated in an adult man with Graves' ophthalmopathy. The chain's CDR3 is CASRITGYNYGYTF. CDR3 sequence (DNA): TGTGCCAGTAGAATTACAGGGTACAACTATGGCTACACCTTC.